This record covers a single T cell receptor beta chain. CDR3 length equals 17 residues. With 4 bases removed from V and 6 bases from J, the gap between germline ends came to 23 bases. Per germline, CDR1 SGDLS and CDR2 YYNGEE. This entry comes from a study of shared clonotypes between healthy human individuals. Terminally differentiated effector memory CD45RA+ cells were excluded by CCR7 positive selection of CD45RO-negative cells. Healthy HIV-negative adults with no recent acute infections or vaccinations were recruited as donors. Repertoires were generated with immunoSEQ multiplex PCR, while TCRdb's copy carries only in-frame clones and drops some. The table lists hundreds of thousands of clones, roughly 96% of them singletons, with roughly 0.12% in the top ten.

The sample taken for sequencing was naive CD8+ T cells sorted from blood. The origin of this receptor is a woman aged 25 to 39 in good health. The V and J genes are TRBV9 and TRBJ2-1; D is unresolved. The CDR3 DNA reads as TGTGCCAGCAGCACAACCCCCTGGGCGGATACCTCCAATGAGCAGTTCTTC. It is translated as CASSTTPWADTSNEQFF.